The table lists the clone carrying this T cell receptor (beta chain) with a few counts. The antigen remains undetermined. V was trimmed by 4 bases and J by 5 bases, leaving 9 bases between them. There are 13 residues in the CDR3. Per germline, CDR1 SGHRS and CDR2 YFSETQ. The sample belongs to a study of T-cell memory formation after mild COVID-19. Study-wide points: CD4+ contracting clones were mainly CM and EM; CD8+ ones, EMRA.

Libraries for TCRalpha and TCRbeta carried sample barcodes and unique molecular identifiers via 5'RACE. Each CDR3 protein is one row after TCRdb ran MiXCR on the 5' RACE reads. The sample carries hundreds of thousands of distinct CDR3 sequences, 15% to 20% recorded once. Sequences were obtained from PBMCs or a T cell subset sorted from them (not recorded which). The sequence derives from an adult woman who had mild COVID-19 (a few samples of this study predate the infection). Cell type and time point are not known. The chain employs TRBV5-1 and TRBJ2-2, with D hard to call. CDR3 DNA sequence: TGCGCCAGCAGCGAAGCAACGACCGGGGAGCTGTTTTTT. This codes for CASSEATTGELFF.